The text below deals with one TCR beta chain. Its antigen is currently unknown. PCR was performed using 60 Vbeta and 13 Jbeta primers. Produced via immunoSEQ multiplex PCR; TCRdb's table is partial and in-frame only. The sample carries approximately 150,000 clones, over 55% recorded once. This sample is drawn from a study of cytomegalovirus exposure and HLA in healthy donors. Findings and caveats of the study: Investigators reported 150 to 200 TCR beta chains as tied to cytomegalovirus.

The CDR3 is made up of 15 amino acids. Germline V gene sequence: CDR1 SGHRS, CDR2 YFSETQ. The ends were cut back, 0 bases at V and 0 bases at J, with 7 bases in the middle. This TCR was recovered from a man aged 35-49 years in good health and CMV-seronegative. V usage is TRBV5-1 and J usage is TRBJ2-1, with D unresolved. The specimen was PBMCs. As DNA, the CDR3 is TGCGCCAGCAGCTTGGGACTCAGCTCCTACAATGAGCAGTTCTTC. Translating it yields CASSLGLSSYNEQFF.